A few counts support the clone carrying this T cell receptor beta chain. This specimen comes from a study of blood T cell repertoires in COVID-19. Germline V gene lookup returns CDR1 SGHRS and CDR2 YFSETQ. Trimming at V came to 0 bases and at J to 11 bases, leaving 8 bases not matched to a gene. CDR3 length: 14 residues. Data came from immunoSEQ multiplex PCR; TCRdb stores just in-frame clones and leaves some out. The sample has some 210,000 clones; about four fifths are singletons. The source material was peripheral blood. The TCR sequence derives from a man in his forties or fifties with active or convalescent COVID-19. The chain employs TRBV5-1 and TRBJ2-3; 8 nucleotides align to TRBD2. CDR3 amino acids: CASSLDQSGGEQYF. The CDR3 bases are TGCGCCAGCAGCTTGGACCAGTCCGGGGGGGAGCAGTATTTT.